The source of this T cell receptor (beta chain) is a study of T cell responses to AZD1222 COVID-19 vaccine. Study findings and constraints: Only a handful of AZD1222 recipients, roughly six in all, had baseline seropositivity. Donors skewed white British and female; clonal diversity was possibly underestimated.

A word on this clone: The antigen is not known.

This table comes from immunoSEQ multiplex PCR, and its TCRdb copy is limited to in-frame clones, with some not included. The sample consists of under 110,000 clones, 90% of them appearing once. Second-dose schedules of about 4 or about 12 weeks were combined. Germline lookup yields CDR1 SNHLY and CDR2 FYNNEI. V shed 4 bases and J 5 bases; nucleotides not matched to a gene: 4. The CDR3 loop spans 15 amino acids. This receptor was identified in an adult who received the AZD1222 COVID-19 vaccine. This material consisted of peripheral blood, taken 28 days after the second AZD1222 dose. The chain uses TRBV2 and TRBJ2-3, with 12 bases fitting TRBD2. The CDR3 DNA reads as TGTGCCAGCAGTGTCCTAGCGGGGGGGAGAGATACGCAGTATTTT. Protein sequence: CASSVLAGGRDTQYF.